This T cell receptor beta chain was captured by sequencing in a study of T-cell reconstitution after alpha-beta-depleted transplantation in children. Trimming left V 4 bases short and J 2 bases short, with 12 bases between. The CDR3 is 14 residues long. Preparation of the TCRbeta library used unique molecular identifiers. TCRdb re-called the PCR reads through MiXCR, storing one row per CDR3 protein. The sample gives some 600,000 distinct CDR3 sequences, under 15% of which show up once; around 2.2% is in the top ten. Study-wide findings and caveats: The origin of high day-60 TCRbeta diversity in some patients lay in surviving recipient T cells and thymic progenitors. Among T cells one year after transplant, newly produced cells accounted for most counts and diversity. At around two months after transplant, the alpha-beta T cells were reportedly derived from several hundred expanded clones that came from non-depleted graft cells.

This clonotype was seen a handful of times. Its cognate antigen is unknown. The rearrangement joins TRBV12-3 or TRBV12-4 to TRBJ2-7, with D unresolved. The sequenced sample was PBMCs, mostly from graft donor cells, obtained 360 days after TCRalphabeta/CD19-depleted stem cell transplant. The source is a male patient between 10 and 17 years old who had a stem cell transplant for acute myeloid leukemia, so the T cells may come from the graft donor. The CDR3 nucleotides read TGTGCCAGCAGTTCGAGGCCTAATGCCTACGAGCAGTACTTC. Translation gives CASSSRPNAYEQYF.